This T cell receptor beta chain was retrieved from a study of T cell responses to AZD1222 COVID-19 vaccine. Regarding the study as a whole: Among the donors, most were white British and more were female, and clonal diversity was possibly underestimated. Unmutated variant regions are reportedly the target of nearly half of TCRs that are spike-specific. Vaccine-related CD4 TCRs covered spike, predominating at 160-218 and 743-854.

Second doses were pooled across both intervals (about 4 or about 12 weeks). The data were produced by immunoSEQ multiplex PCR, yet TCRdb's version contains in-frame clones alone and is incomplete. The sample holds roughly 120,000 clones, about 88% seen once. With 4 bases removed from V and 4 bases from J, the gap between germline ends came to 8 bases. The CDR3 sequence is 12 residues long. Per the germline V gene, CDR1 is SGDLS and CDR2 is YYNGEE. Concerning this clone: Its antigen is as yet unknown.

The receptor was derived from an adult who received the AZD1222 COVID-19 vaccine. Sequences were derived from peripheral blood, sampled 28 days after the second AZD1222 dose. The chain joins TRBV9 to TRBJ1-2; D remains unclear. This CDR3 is CASSNPAYGYTF. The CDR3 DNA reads TGTGCCAGCAGCAATCCGGCCTATGGCTACACCTTC.